A selection of T cell receptor beta chains follows, all from one sample in a study of OX40 agonist ivuxolimab in advanced cancers. The assay was immunoSEQ multiplex PCR, and TCRdb's table has in-frame clones only and misses some. The sample records about 100,000 clones, 80% to 95% being singletons. Sample: CD4+ or CD8+ T cells sorted from blood, taken in a trial of the OX40 agonist ivuxolimab. The receptor set was obtained from an adult with an advanced solid tumor such as melanoma, head and neck, liver or kidney cancer. Each CDR3 is given with its conserved first and last residue. The order of the fields is D gene, clone size, V gene, J gene, CDR3 protein, CDR3 DNA. The D gene is left open where the match is weak. The size entry is marked missing in some rows and otherwise reads once, few, many or a size class.

NA	NA	TRBV21-1	TRBJ1-3	CASSKTGTHLERPGNTIYF	TGTGCCAGCAGCAAGACCGGGACCCACTTAGAGCGTCCTGGAAACACCATATATTTT
NA	NA	TRBV7-9	TRBJ1-4	CASSLPTSTNEKLFF	TGTGCCAGCAGCTTACCAACGTCAACTAATGAAAAACTGTTTTTT
TRBD2	NA	TRBV7-9	TRBJ2-2	CASSTTLAEYTGELFF	TGTGCCAGCAGCACGACACTAGCGGAGTACACCGGGGAGCTGTTTTTT
NA	NA	TRBV6-5	TRBJ1-5	CASSPDRMGQPQHF	TGTGCCAGCAGCCCCGACAGGATGGGGCAGCCCCAGCATTTT
TRBD1	NA	TRBV19	TRBJ1-1	CASSPDRGTEAFF	TGTGCCAGTAGCCCGGACAGGGGGACTGAAGCTTTCTTT
NA	NA	TRBV5-4	TRBJ1-1	CASSRVGRVSTEAFF	TGTGCCAGCAGCAGGGTGGGCAGAGTGTCCACTGAAGCTTTCTTT
NA	NA	TRBV11-2	TRBJ1-4	CASSSRWEKLFF	TGTGCCAGCAGCTCCCGGTGGGAAAAACTGTTTTTT
TRBD2	NA	TRBV18	TRBJ2-1	CASSPNRGGYNEQFF	TGTGCCAGCTCACCGAACCGGGGGGGGTACAATGAGCAGTTCTTC
NA	NA	TRBV5-1	TRBJ1-1	CASSLLQGSTEAFF	TGCGCCAGCAGCTTGCTACAGGGCAGCACTGAAGCTTTCTTT
NA	NA	TRBV18	TRBJ1-5	CASSHGRDSNQPQHF	TGTGCCAGCTCACACGGCAGGGATAGCAATCAGCCCCAGCATTTT
TRBD1	NA	TRBV19	TRBJ2-7	CASSIGTGVPYEQYF	TGTGCCAGTAGTATAGGGACAGGCGTCCCCTACGAGCAGTACTTC
NA	NA	TRBV10-3	TRBJ2-3	CADPERSDTQYF	TGTGCCGACCCAGAACGCTCAGATACGCAGTATTTT
NA	NA	TRBV9	TRBJ2-7	CASSVGGASGEQYF	TGTGCCAGCAGCGTAGGTGGGGCCTCGGGCGAGCAGTACTTC
NA	NA	TRBV11-2	TRBJ1-5	CASSEAGRSIYSNQPQHF	TGTGCCAGCAGCGAAGCTGGGCGGTCAATTTATAGCAATCAGCCCCAGCATTTT
NA	NA	TRBV5-1	TRBJ2-5	CASSFRETQYF	TGCGCCAGCAGCTTCAGAGAGACCCAGTACTTC
NA	NA	TRBV18	TRBJ1-3	CASSPLQVGNTIYF	TGTGCCAGCTCACCCCTCCAAGTCGGAAACACCATATATTTT
TRBD2	NA	TRBV5-1	TRBJ2-1	CASSLGLAGSNEQFF	TGCGCCAGCAGCTTAGGACTAGCGGGATCAAATGAGCAGTTCTTC
TRBD1	once	TRBV6-5	TRBJ2-4	CASSYSGGQGKNIQYF	TGTGCCAGCAGTTACTCGGGTGGACAGGGTAAAAACATTCAGTACTTC
NA	NA	TRBV15	TRBJ1-2	CATSRDDGIVGYTF	TGTGCCACCAGCAGAGATGACGGGATCGTTGGCTACACCTTC
NA	few	TRBV27	TRBJ2-3	CASRRGGRITSTDTQYF	TGTGCCAGCAGGAGGGGGGGACGAATAACCTCCACAGATACGCAGTATTTT
NA	once	TRBV4-1	TRBJ1-4	CASSQDSYNEKLFF	TGCGCCAGCAGCCAAGACAGTTATAATGAAAAACTGTTTTTT
TRBD1	once	TRBV5-4	TRBJ1-1	CASSLQGAVKTEAFF	TGTGCCAGCAGCCTACAGGGGGCGGTTAAGACTGAAGCTTTCTTT
NA	NA	TRBV29-1	TRBJ1-4	CSVKNNEKLFF	TGCAGCGTTAAAAATAATGAAAAACTGTTTTTT
NA	many	TRBV6-5	TRBJ1-3	CASKPGSQGNTIYF	TGTGCCAGCAAACCGGGATCTCAAGGAAACACCATATATTTT
NA	NA	TRBV6-1	TRBJ2-2	CASSDMATNTGELFF	TGTGCCAGCAGTGATATGGCAACGAACACCGGGGAGCTGTTTTTT
NA	NA	TRBV6-1	TRBJ2-1	CASSELEQFF	TGTGCCAGCAGTGAGCTGGAGCAGTTCTTC
NA	NA	TRBV9	TRBJ1-5	CASSVAVGGDQPQHF	TGTGCCAGCAGCGTAGCGGTCGGGGGGGATCAGCCCCAGCATTTT
NA	NA	TRBV19	TRBJ2-7	CASSIPSQGPVSYEQYF	TGTGCCAGTAGTATACCCTCCCAAGGACCGGTATCCTACGAGCAGTACTTC
TRBD2	NA	TRBV9	TRBJ2-5	CASSVVASGGETQYF	TGTGCCAGCAGCGTAGTGGCTAGCGGGGGTGAGACCCAGTACTTC
NA	NA	TRBV27	TRBJ2-1	CASSLWGNEQFF	TGTGCCAGCAGTTTGTGGGGGAATGAGCAGTTCTTC
NA	NA	TRBV6-5	TRBJ1-6	CASTQSYNSPLHF	TGTGCCAGCACACAGTCCTATAATTCACCCCTCCACTTT
NA	NA	TRBV7-3	TRBJ2-7	CASSLTSEEIYEQYF	TGTGCCAGCAGCCTCACAAGTGAGGAAATCTACGAGCAGTACTTC
TRBD2	NA	TRBV2	TRBJ2-7	CASSERDSGSYEQYF	TGTGCCAGCAGTGAACGGGATAGCGGGAGTTACGAGCAGTACTTC
NA	NA	TRBV6-1	TRBJ1-1	CASRSGGSEAFF	TGTGCCAGCAGGTCGGGAGGGTCTGAAGCTTTCTTT
TRBD1	once	TRBV19	TRBJ2-7	CASSIASGTVTYEQYF	TGTGCCAGTAGTATAGCCTCCGGGACAGTAACCTACGAGCAGTACTTC
NA	NA	TRBV4-1	TRBJ2-7	CASSQDDRIGEQYF	TGCGCCAGCAGCCAAGACGACAGGATCGGCGAGCAGTACTTC
NA	NA	TRBV19	TRBJ2-3	CASSPYGFSTDTQYF	TGTGCCAGTAGTCCCTATGGCTTTAGCACAGATACGCAGTATTTT
TRBD1	NA	TRBV2	TRBJ2-7	CASREIRTGGVGQYF	TGTGCCAGCAGGGAAATCCGGACAGGGGGCGTAGGGCAGTACTTC
NA	NA	TRBV5-4	TRBJ2-1	CASSLDPDRYYNEQFF	TGTGCCAGCAGCTTGGACCCGGACAGATACTACAATGAGCAGTTCTTC
NA	NA	TRBV5-1	TRBJ1-2	CASSLAPAFGYTF	TGCGCCAGCAGCTTGGCCCCCGCGTTTGGCTACACCTTC
TRBD1	NA	TRBV11-2	TRBJ1-5	CASSLDRGSDQPQHF	TGTGCCAGCAGCTTAGACAGGGGGTCGGATCAGCCCCAGCATTTT
TRBD2	NA	TRBV18	TRBJ2-3	CASSRLPLAGGSTDTQYF	TGTGCCAGCTCAAGGTTGCCGCTAGCGGGAGGTAGCACAGATACGCAGTATTTT
NA	NA	TRBV5-5	TRBJ1-2	CASSYHFQSNYGYTF	TGTGCCAGCAGCTACCATTTCCAGAGCAACTATGGCTACACCTTC
NA	NA	TRBV19	TRBJ1-2	CASSIDPGGYTF	TGTGCCAGTAGTATAGATCCGGGCGGCTACACCTTC
TRBD1	NA	TRBV6-1	TRBJ1-1	CASSETGQGEGSAFF	TGTGCCAGCAGTGAAACGGGACAGGGCGAGGGTAGTGCTTTCTTT
TRBD1	NA	TRBV6-5	TRBJ2-7	CASNRGTGPYEQYF	TGTGCCAGCAACAGGGGTACGGGACCCTACGAGCAGTACTTC
NA	NA	TRBV6-5	TRBJ1-1	CASSERGNTEAFF	TGTGCCAGCAGTGAACGGGGGAACACTGAAGCTTTCTTT
TRBD1	NA	TRBV18	TRBJ1-1	CASSVETGGSTEAFF	TGTGCCAGCTCAGTGGAGACAGGGGGAAGTACTGAAGCTTTCTTT
NA	NA	TRBV18	TRBJ2-5	CASSPPTSLETQYF	TGTGCCAGCTCACCACCGACCTCCTTAGAGACCCAGTACTTC
TRBD2	once	TRBV11-2	TRBJ2-1	CASSLDLARGGDYNEQFF	TGTGCCAGCAGCTTAGATCTGGCGCGGGGAGGGGACTACAATGAGCAGTTCTTC
TRBD1	NA	TRBV9	TRBJ2-2	CASSAGQWRNTGELFF	TGTGCCAGCAGCGCGGGACAGTGGAGGAACACCGGGGAGCTGTTTTTT
NA	NA	TRBV7-9	TRBJ2-3	CASSFGGYTDTQYF	TGTGCCAGCAGCTTCGGAGGGTACACAGATACGCAGTATTTT
TRBD2	NA	TRBV6-5	TRBJ2-1	CASRLTSGIYNEQFF	TGTGCCAGCAGGCTGACTAGCGGCATTTACAATGAGCAGTTCTTC
NA	NA	TRBV7-9	TRBJ2-5	CASSLNPGETQYF	TGTGCCAGCAGCTTAAACCCGGGAGAGACCCAGTACTTC
NA	NA	TRBV2	TRBJ2-5	CAWKMGAQETQYF	TGTGCCTGGAAAATGGGGGCCCAAGAGACCCAGTACTTC
NA	NA	TRBV7-3	TRBJ2-2	CASRLSLNTGELFF	TGTGCCAGCAGATTATCCTTGAACACCGGGGAGCTGTTTTTT
NA	NA	TRBV5-5	TRBJ1-2	CASSFTQESYGYTF	TGTGCCAGCAGCTTTACACAGGAATCCTATGGCTACACCTTC
TRBD2	NA	TRBV11-2	TRBJ2-1	CASSPGTSVQFF	TGTGCCAGCAGCCCAGGGACTAGCGTGCAGTTCTTC